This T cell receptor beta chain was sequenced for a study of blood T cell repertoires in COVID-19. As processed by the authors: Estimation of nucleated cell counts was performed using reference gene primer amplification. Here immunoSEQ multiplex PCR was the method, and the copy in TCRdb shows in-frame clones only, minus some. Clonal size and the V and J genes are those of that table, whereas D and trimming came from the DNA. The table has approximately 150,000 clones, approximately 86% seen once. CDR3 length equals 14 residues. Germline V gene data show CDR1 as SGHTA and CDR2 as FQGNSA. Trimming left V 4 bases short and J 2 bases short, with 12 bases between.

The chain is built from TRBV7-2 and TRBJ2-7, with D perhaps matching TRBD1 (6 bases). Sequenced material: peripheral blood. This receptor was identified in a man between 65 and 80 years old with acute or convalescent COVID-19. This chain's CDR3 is CASSSSGTTYEQYF. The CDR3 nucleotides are TGTGCCAGCAGCTCCTCCGGGACAACCTACGAGCAGTACTTC.